This TCR beta chain was sequenced during a study of T cell changes during pregnancy in multiple sclerosis. Method: immunoSEQ multiplex PCR; TCRdb's copy keeps in-frame clones and lacks some. The profile shows approximately 93,000 clones, approximately 90% of them singletons. The length of the CDR3 is 15 residues. Germline assignment: CDR1 MNHEY and CDR2 SVGAGI. The J segment lost 8 bases and the V segment lost 6 bases, leaving 8 bases of the junction unmatched. This rearrangement joins TRBV6-5 to TRBJ1-6; 9 positions match TRBD1. This specimen consisted of peripheral blood, obtained in the first trimester of pregnancy. The sequence was collected from a female donor in good health, enrolled as a control in a pregnancy study. The CDR3 here is CASRPTGGSYSPLHF. DNA of the CDR3: TGTGCCAGCAGACCCACAGGGGGCTCTTATTCACCCCTCCACTTT.